This entry lists 11 T cell receptor beta chains sequenced from one sample in a study of blood T cell repertoires in COVID-19 (TCRdb year 2020). Libraries were prepared through the immunoSEQ multiplex PCR assay. Not all clones reach the TCRdb copy of this immuneACCESS table, which keeps in-frame sequences only. Checked studies attribute under half of the gap to unresolved V genes and leave the rest unexplained. For this sample there are approximately 280,000 clones; nearly 90% appear just once. Just under 9.5% of the sample belongs to the ten largest clones. Sequencing was done on a sample of peripheral blood. Every receptor here comes from a man between 18 and 35 years old with active or convalescent COVID-19.

This chain joins TRBV4-1 and TRBJ1-2; no definite D call. V shed 1 base and J shed 0 bases, with 6 bases lying between them. The germline CDR1 and CDR2 sequences are MGHRA and YSYEKL. The CDR3 length is 14 residues. Here the CDR3 DNA reads TGCGCCAGCAGCCAAGTGCAGACTAACTATGGCTACACCTTC. Translating it yields CASSQVQTNYGYTF.

This chain joins TRBV3-1 (or the pseudogene TRBV3-2) and TRBJ1-1, with D possibly being TRBD1 (5 bases). CDR1 and CDR2 (germline): LGHDT, YNNKEL (reference sequence). The CDR3 is 12 amino acids. Trimming left V 6 bases short and J 7 bases short, with 12 bases between. CDR3: CASRGQGLEAFF. The CDR3 DNA sequence: TGTGCCAGCAGAGGGCAGGGTCTTGAAGCTTTCTTT.

The V and J genes are TRBV15 and TRBJ1-5; 9 bases line up with TRBD1. After removal of 0 bases from V and 7 bases from J, the junction contained 7 bases not matched to a gene. CDR3 length: 16 residues. The germline gives CDR1 LNHNV, CDR2 YYDKDF (reference sequence). The CDR3: CATSREGTGSGQPQHF. CDR3 bases: TGTGCCACCAGCAGAGAAGGGACAGGGTCGGGACAGCCCCAGCATTTT.

This clone has just a few counts. This chain connects TRBV6-2 or TRBV6-3 to TRBJ2-7; D possibly corresponds to TRBD2 (6 bases). The length of the CDR3 is 14 residues. The germline V and J ends were trimmed by 6 bases and 5 bases, with 17 bases remaining between them. Germline CDR1 is MNHEY and CDR2 is SVGEGT. The CDR3 is CASSPFGGAHEQYF. For the CDR3, the DNA is TGTGCCAGCAGCCCCTTTGGAGGGGCCCACGAGCAGTACTTC.

The CDR3 bases are TGTGCCAGCAGACCGGGACTAGCGGGGCTCAAGCAGTTCTTC. Its protein is CASRPGLAGLKQFF. The J gene is TRBJ2-1, the V gene TRBV25-1; 13 bases line up with TRBD2. Germline V gene data show CDR1 as MGHDK and CDR2 as SYGVNS. The CDR3 is 14 amino acids. J gave up 11 bases and V 6 bases, and 7 bases lay outside the gene matches.

The genes are TRBV11-1 and TRBJ1-3; D gene unclear. CDR3 length equals 15 residues. Trimming took off 3 bases at V and 0 bases at J, with 9 bases between the two ends. The germline gives CDR1 SGHAT, CDR2 FQDESV (reference sequence). Here the CDR3 reads CASSLAVDSGNTIYF. The CDR3 DNA reads TGTGCCAGCAGCTTGGCAGTCGACTCTGGAAACACCATATATTTT.

This chain links TRBV11-2 with TRBJ2-7, with TRBD2 matching over 10 bases. The germline CDR1 and CDR2 sequences are SGHAT and FQNNGV. The CDR3 contains 16 residues. The V and J ends lost 4 bases and 1 base, in that order; junction bases with no gene match: 7. CDR3 sequence reads: CASSSPGLATSYEQYF. CDR3 bases: TGTGCCAGCAGCTCGCCGGGACTAGCGACATCCTACGAGCAGTACTTC.

The chain uses TRBV6-5 and TRBJ1-1, with TRBD1 matching 7 bases. After removal of 0 bases from V and 5 bases from J, the junction contained 6 bases not matched to a gene. The CDR3 extends over 15 amino acids. CDR1 is MNHEY, CDR2 SVGAGI, per germline. For the CDR3, the DNA is TGTGCCAGCAGTTACTCGATCGCAGGGGGTACTGAAGCTTTCTTT. Translated: CASSYSIAGGTEAFF.

CDR3 loop: CASSLLDRGQDGYTF. CDR3 DNA sequence: TGTGCCAGCTCGCTCCTCGACAGGGGGCAGGATGGCTACACCTTC. The chain has TRBV18 and TRBJ1-2, with 10 bases identical to TRBD1. The CDR3 runs to 15 residues. V was pared by 6 bases and J by 6 bases, with 10 bases of the junction left unmatched. CDR1 and CDR2 (germline): KGHSH, LQKENI. The full variable domain, in which reference TRBV18 and TRBJ1-2 provide the parts outside the CDR3, is NAGVMQNPRHLVRRRGQEARLRCSPMKGHSHVYWYRQLPEEGLKFMVYLQKENIIDESGMPKERFSAEFPKEGPSILRIQQVVRGDSAAYFCASSLLDRGQDGYTFGSGTRLTVV.

This rearrangement joins TRBV7-9 to TRBJ2-4, with TRBD1 matching 10 bases. CDR1 and CDR2 (germline): SEHNR, FQNEAQ (reference sequence). V shed 4 bases, J shed 8 bases, and the junction held 11 bases outside the gene matches. The CDR3 runs to 16 residues. CDR3 nucleotide sequence: TGTGCCAGCAGCTACAGACAGGGGGCGGTTCCAGACATTCAGTACTTC. Translating gives CASSYRQGAVPDIQYF.

The rearrangement links TRBV15 to TRBJ1-1; D is unresolved. Germline V gives CDR1 LNHNV, CDR2 YYDKDF (reference sequence). V dropped 5 bases and J dropped 4 bases, with 14 bases sitting between them. CDR3 length: 14 residues. The CDR3 DNA reads as TGTGCCACCAGCGACCCTAGAAGCATCACTGAAGCTTTCTTT. Protein: CATSDPRSITEAFF.